This T cell receptor (beta chain) derives from a study of T cells in Graves' hyperthyroidism and ophthalmopathy. Uncontrolled infection, other autoimmune disease, pregnancy or lactation disqualified patients from enrolment. TCR beta CDR3 regions were amplified from RNA transcripts. Researchers ran a first-round RT-PCR on the TCR CDR3 using the HTBI primer set. MiXCR, applied by TCRdb to the multiplex PCR reads, yields one record per CDR3 protein. The sample has approximately 490,000 distinct CDR3 sequences, around a fifth seen once. This clonotype appeared a few times. This TCR was sampled from a woman in her 70s with Graves' ophthalmopathy. The sequenced sample was blood.

CDR3 loop: CASSLAFGLNTEAFF. DNA of the CDR3: TGTGCCAGCAGCTTAGCTTTTGGATTGAACACTGAAGCTTTCTTT. The V call is TRBV11-2, the J call TRBJ1-1; D gene ambiguous. Trimming removed 1 base at V and 0 bases at J, with 9 bases between. The CDR3 spans 15 residues. Germline V gene data show CDR1 as SGHAT and CDR2 as FQNNGV.